This T cell receptor beta chain was identified in a study of CD8+CD57+ T cells in acquired aplastic anemia. Across the study: An average of approximately 3.2 ug of DNA was obtained from sorted CD4+ and CD8+ cells. The study obtained about 10 million reads on average for CD4+ cells from healthy donors. General observations from the study: The number of CD8+ CDR3 sequences shared by patients and controls was 25 to 35. Patients did not significantly differ from controls in CD8+ Simpson's diversity.

The template used for profiling TCR beta VDJ and CDR3 was genomic DNA. One entry per CDR3 protein results from TCRdb running MiXCR on the reads. The table includes about 190,000 distinct CDR3 sequences, roughly half detected once. Details on this clonotype: Its cognate antigen is unknown.

The sequencing sample was made of sorted CD4+, CD8+, or CD8+CD57+ T cells (not recorded which) from PBMCs. The sequence derives from a human donor in good health, serving as a control.

CDR3 nucleotide sequence: TGTGCCAGCAGCTTAGCCGGATCTCAAGGGGGCTACACCTTC. It specifies CASSLAGSQGGYTF. The genes are TRBV7-2 and TRBJ1-2; no reliable D call. V lost 0 bases, J lost 8 bases, and 13 bases lay in between. The CDR3 contains 14 residues. The V gene's germline CDR1 is SGHTA and CDR2 FQGNSA.